The 20 T cell receptor beta chains given below trace back to one sample, sequenced in a study of blood T cell repertoires in COVID-19. Clones were read by immunoSEQ multiplex PCR, and TCRdb kept only the in-frame ones, dropping some. The sample has about 210,000 clones; roughly 85% are singletons. Sequences were obtained from peripheral blood. These receptors all come from a woman older than 75 with acute or convalescent COVID-19.

This clone appeared a few times. The chain links TRBV28 to TRBJ2-7, with a weak D call TRBD2 (6 bases). CDR1 is MDHEN and CDR2 is SYDVKM in the germline V gene. V dropped 2 bases and J dropped 0 bases, with 11 bases sitting between them. This CDR3 is 15 amino acids long. The CDR3 sequence is CASSLGGTNSYEQYF. The CDR3 nucleotides are TGTGCCAGCAGTTTAGGCGGGACGAACTCCTACGAGCAGTACTTC.

The chain links TRBV6-6 to TRBJ2-1; TRBD1 matches 9 bases. Germline values: CDR1 MNHNY, CDR2 SVGAGI (reference sequence). The J segment lost 6 bases and the V segment lost 7 bases, leaving 13 bases of the junction unmatched. The CDR3 consists of 16 residues. CDR3: CASTRTPGQGSNEQFF. The CDR3 nucleotides are TGTGCCAGCACCCGAACCCCGGGACAGGGCAGCAATGAGCAGTTCTTC.

The chain joins TRBV4-2 to TRBJ2-1; D is unclear. This CDR3 contains 17 residues. Germline loops: CDR1 LGHNA, CDR2 YNFKEQ. Between the trimmed V and J ends, which lost 1 base and 0 bases, there was a span of 13 bases. DNA for the CDR3: TGTGCCAGCAGCCAAGGTAATATTCTGAGCTCCTACAATGAGCAGTTCTTC. It yields the protein CASSQGNILSSYNEQFF.

The gene calls are TRBV7-2 and TRBJ2-1, with 14 positions matching TRBD2. CDR3 length: 18 residues. The germline CDR1 and CDR2 sequences are SGHTA and FQGNSA. V dropped 1 base and J dropped 0; count of bases not matched to a gene: 2. CDR3 bases: TGTGCCAGCAGCTTAGGGGGGACTAGCGGGAGCTCCTACAATGAGCAGTTCTTC. Translation: CASSLGGTSGSSYNEQFF.

The chain links TRBV6-5 to TRBJ2-5; TRBD1 matches 9 bases. CDR1 and CDR2 (germline): MNHEY, SVGAGI. The junction had 9 bases not matched to a gene; V was cut back by 5 bases and J by 5 bases. This CDR3 comprises 15 residues. The CDR3 here is CASSLRTGVLETQYF. The DNA of the CDR3 is TGTGCCAGCAGTCTCCGGACAGGGGTACTTGAGACCCAGTACTTC.

V and J are TRBV5-1 and TRBJ1-1; TRBD1 aligns across 9 bases. The CDR3 has 17 residues. V dropped 4 bases and J dropped 3; count of bases not matched to a gene: 13. Per the germline V gene, CDR1 is SGHRS and CDR2 is YFSETQ. CDR3 nucleotides: TGCGCCAGCAGCGTTCTGTTGGGACAGGGTGAAGACACTGAAGCTTTCTTT. This codes for CASSVLLGQGEDTEAFF.

As for this clone: This specimen includes other DNA sequences encoding the same CDR3. The CDR3 reads CAISPGQETQYF. The CDR3 DNA sequence: TGTGCCATCTCTCCAGGGCAAGAGACCCAGTACTTC. This chain uses TRBV10-3 with TRBJ2-5, with D possibly matching TRBD1 (5 bases). Germline assignment: CDR1 ENHRY and CDR2 SYGVKD. The CDR3 extends over 12 amino acids. V lost 8 bases and J 2 bases, leaving 9 bases between the germline ends.

This chain joins TRBV10-3 and TRBJ2-1; tentative D call: TRBD2 (6 bases). The CDR3 length is 15 residues. V lost 0 bases to trimming and J lost 4 bases, with 10 bases between them. CDR1 is ENHRY, CDR2 SYGVKD, per germline. The CDR3 DNA follows: TGTGCCATCAGTGAGTCGAATGGGGGGTACAATGAGCAGTTCTTC. Translated, it gives CAISESNGGYNEQFF.

The gene calls are TRBV11-3 and TRBJ2-7, with unresolved D. CDR3 length: 13 residues. The V and J ends lost 1 base and 9 bases respectively, with 13 bases between them. Per germline, CDR1 SGHNT and CDR2 YENEEA. CDR3 amino acids: CASSLGPGLGQYF. The CDR3 DNA is TGTGCCAGCAGCTTAGGTCCGGGTCTCGGGCAGTACTTC.

The rearrangement joins TRBV28 to TRBJ1-1, with a weak D call TRBD1 (5 bases). CDR3 size: 11 residues. CDR1 and CDR2 (germline): MDHEN, SYDVKM. Trimming stripped 8 bases from V and 1 base from J, with 5 bases between. In DNA form, the CDR3 reads TGTGCCAGCCAGGGGAACACTGAAGCTTTCTTT. Translating gives CASQGNTEAFF.

This clone was recorded many times. The CDR3 DNA reads TGTGCCAGCAGCTTACGGGAGGGCTCTGGAAACACCATATATTTT. Protein sequence: CASSLREGSGNTIYF. The V gene is TRBV7-2, the J gene TRBJ1-3; no definite D call. The V gene's germline CDR1 is SGHTA and CDR2 FQGNSA. V was cut by 2 bases and J by 0 bases, with 8 bases left in between. The CDR3 is 15 amino acids.

The rearrangement uses TRBV19 and TRBJ1-5, with D unclear. Between the trimmed V and J ends, which lost 1 base and 0 bases, there was a span of 7 bases. Germline V gives CDR1 LNHDA, CDR2 SQIVND (reference sequence). The CDR3 runs 15 residues. In DNA form, the CDR3 reads TGTGCCAGTAGTATAGGAGCTGATAGCAATCAGCCCCAGCATTTT. Amino acids: CASSIGADSNQPQHF.

The chain couples TRBV2 to TRBJ1-2; 7 positions agree with TRBD1. The CDR3 contains 13 residues. The V gene end was trimmed by 6 bases and the J gene end by 4 bases; junction bases not matched to a gene: 5. From germline, CDR1 is SNHLY and CDR2 FYNNEI. DNA of the CDR3: TGTGCCAGCAGGGGACAGAACGTCTATGGCTACACCTTC. Translation: CASRGQNVYGYTF.

This clone has more than one count but fewer than ten. The chain is built from TRBV7-8 and TRBJ2-1; D possibly corresponds to TRBD2 (5 bases). This CDR3 spans 14 amino acids. Trimming took 5 bases from V and 8 from J, leaving 16 bases between them. Germline V CDR1 and CDR2: SGHVS, FQNEAQ. Written as DNA, the CDR3 is TGTGCCAGCAGCCCACGACTGAGGGTCGATGAGCAGTTCTTC. Its protein product is CASSPRLRVDEQFF.

V is TRBV18 and J is TRBJ1-1; 11 bases align to TRBD1. The length of the CDR3 is 17 residues. V lost 8 bases and J lost 4; bases outside the gene matches: 15. CDR1 is KGHSH and CDR2 is LQKENI in the germline V gene. CDR3 nucleotides: TGTGCCAGCGGACAGACAGGGACAGGGGGAGGTGGCACTGAAGCTTTCTTT. As protein: CASGQTGTGGGGTEAFF.

The rearrangement links TRBV28 to TRBJ1-1, with D maybe TRBD1 (5 bases). This CDR3 contains 15 residues. Trimming removed 6 bases from V and 4 bases from J, with 18 bases in between. Germline values: CDR1 MDHEN, CDR2 SYDVKM. CDR3 loop: CASSPGGGRPTEAFF. The CDR3 DNA reads TGTGCCAGCAGCCCCGGGGGGGGAAGGCCCACTGAAGCTTTCTTT.

The chain is built from TRBV18 and TRBJ1-1; D is unclear. The CDR3 is made up of 13 amino acids. Germline lookup yields CDR1 KGHSH and CDR2 LQKENI. Trimming pared 5 bases from V and 1 base from J, leaving 8 bases between. The DNA for the CDR3 is TGTGCCAGCTCAAACAGTAAGAACACTGAAGCTTTCTTT. Residues: CASSNSKNTEAFF.

V and J are TRBV7-2 and TRBJ1-2, with a possible D match to TRBD1 (6 bases). The germline V and J ends were trimmed by 5 bases and 0 bases, with 13 bases remaining between them. CDR1 and CDR2 from the germline V gene are SGHTA and FQGNSA. The CDR3 spans 15 residues. In DNA form, the CDR3 reads TGTGCCAGCAGCCCCAGGACAGTATCTAACTATGGCTACACCTTC. Translation: CASSPRTVSNYGYTF.

The chain couples TRBV6-6 to TRBJ2-3, with 8 bases that match TRBD1. V lost 5 bases to trimming and J lost 4 bases; unmatched junction nucleotides: 11. The CDR3 is made up of 16 amino acids. CDR1 and CDR2 from the germline V gene are MNHNY and SVGAGI (reference sequence). CDR3 coding DNA: TGTGCCAGCAGTCGCAGCGACAGGGGAGTATCAGATACGCAGTATTTT. As protein: CASSRSDRGVSDTQYF.

The chain is built from TRBV7-9 and TRBJ1-1; D unclear. Germline values: CDR1 SEHNR, CDR2 FQNEAQ (reference sequence). V lost 5 bases to trimming and J lost 8 bases, with 12 bases between them. The CDR3 is 12 residues long. This chain's CDR3 is CASSPPRQEAFF. CDR3 nucleotides: TGTGCCAGCAGCCCACCCAGGCAGGAAGCTTTCTTT.